This T cell receptor beta chain was identified during a study of T cell responses to AZD1222 COVID-19 vaccine (dated by TCRdb to 2020 to 2022). About the study as a whole: TCR sequencing covered 233 trial participants: 200 to 210 given two doses of AZD1222 and 26 given two doses of MenACWY control vaccine. Trial participants were enrolled by age into 18-55, 56-69 and 70-plus year subgroups, with around 150, 28 and 57 TCR-sequenced participants respectively. The research as a whole found: Reportedly, almost half of the unique spike-specific TCRs recognized epitopes lying outside the regions that are mutated in the B.1.351 and B.1.1.7 variants. A significant rise in spike-specific TCR breadth and depth was observed after two AZD1222 doses relative to day 0 and relative to MenACWY recipients. Conclusions about previously exposed vaccinees were limited because only six AZD1222 recipients were SARS-CoV-2 seropositive at baseline. Participants were mostly white British and included more females than males, and it was suggested by the authors that clonal diversity may have been underestimated. No day 14 peak-response samples were available, so repertoires were characterized only after the peak T cell response. The 56-69-year group was small, and its depth increase did not reach significance, likely because of low power. The whole spike protein was spanned by vaccine-associated CD4 TCRs, and dominant responses were seen in regions 160-218 and 743-854.

Sample time point, as interpreted from the label and publication: about 28 days (+/-7) after the second vaccine dose. AZD1222 recipients whose second dose came at about 4 weeks and those whose second dose came at about 12 weeks were combined into one group, since spike-specific TCR depth and breadth did not differ between the two schedules. Vaccinee samples came from UK trials COV001 and COV002, including a single-blind randomized controlled phase 2/3 trial of AZD1222 (ChAdOx1 nCoV-19) in healthy adults. Trial participant PBMC samples were collected at day 0 and day 28 after the second dose for TCRbeta chain sequencing. In regard to this clone: Its antigen target is currently unknown. Base qualities are not at hand, and no much larger clone is one base apart.

The CDR3 regions of human TCRbeta chains were subjected to immunosequencing. As for how the authors treated the data: Repertoire TCRs were matched against a reference library of SARS-CoV-2-specific TCRs generated with the MIRA antigen-specificity platform. Breadth was defined as the fraction of unique TCRs that were SARS-CoV-2-associated. Depth was defined as the fraction of total T cells that were SARS-CoV-2-associated. Each spike-specific TCR was assigned to its reactive spike region and to a CD4 or CD8 class using the MIRA data. Log10-transformed breadth and depth values were compared by one-way ANOVA with Sidak's multiple comparisons tests. TCRdb limited this immuneACCESS table to in-frame rearrangements with V and J called. A share of clones is missing; checked studies link under half to unresolved V genes, and the rest is unexplained. V and J calls and clone size are as listed in that table; D and trimming were resolved from the DNA. This sample has about 140,000 clones in its table, and 85% to 90% of those were observed once. The ten biggest clones cover around 3.1% of the sample.

V drops 7 bases and J drops 1 base, leaving 7 bases in between. The CDR3 runs 12 residues from the cysteine to the phenylalanine. Only the CDR3 DNA is retained, 36 bases long and in frame from the first base. CDR1 and CDR2, per the germline V gene, are SGHAT and FQNNGV. Sequencing used peripheral blood, obtained 28 days after the second AZD1222 dose. The TCR sequence derives from an adult who received the AZD1222 COVID-19 vaccine. This sequence uses TRBV11-2 and TRBJ1-1, with the identity of the D gene unclear. The CDR3 corresponds to CASKRWNTEAFF. Here is the DNA: TGTGCCAGCAAGCGGTGGAACACTGAAGCTTTCTTT. Reference TRBV11-2 and TRBJ1-1 genes cover what lies past the CDR3, so the full variable domain is EAGVAQSPRYKIIEKRQSVAFWCNPISGHATLYWYQQILGQGPKLLIQFQNNGVVDDSQLPKDRFSAERLKGVDSTLKIQPAKLEDSAVYLCASKRWNTEAFFGQGTRLTVV.